The 2 T cell receptor beta chains in this list originate from one sample, sequenced in a study of shared clonotypes between healthy human individuals. Sequencing used immunoSEQ multiplex PCR; TCRdb keeps in-frame clones, though not all of them. The sample lists a few million clones, around nine tenths occurring once. Sequenced: naive CD4+ T cells sorted from blood. Subset in this sample: CD45RA+ positively selected. These receptors were taken from a man aged 18 to 30 in good health.

This clone was seen a handful of times. The chain recombines TRBV4-1 with TRBJ1-5; D not certain. Per germline, CDR1 MGHRA and CDR2 YSYEKL. The CDR3 is made up of 13 amino acids. V was pared by 0 bases and J by 5 bases, with 5 bases between. CDR3 in DNA: TGCGCCAGCAGCCAAGAGCGAGATCAGCCCCAGCATTTT. Amino acids: CASSQERDQPQHF.

This chain joins TRBV5-6 and TRBJ2-3; no reliable D call. V lost 7 bases to trimming and J lost 3 bases, with 15 bases between them. The CDR3 length is 14 residues. Germline CDR1 reads SGHDT; CDR2 reads YYEEEE. The CDR3 loop reads CASWTQLGTDTQYF. CDR3 DNA sequence: TGTGCCAGCTGGACCCAGTTGGGGACAGATACGCAGTATTTT.